Listed here are 29 T cell receptor beta chains from one sample, sequenced in a study of cytomegalovirus exposure and HLA in healthy donors. The PCR ran on 60 Vbeta and 13 Jbeta primers. Generated by immunoSEQ multiplex PCR, the TCRdb table keeps only in-frame clones and is missing some. The data show 150,000 to 200,000 clones, 79% seen once. Sequencing was carried out using PBMCs. The receptors stem from a woman aged 45-65 years in good health and CMV-seronegative.

The chain uses TRBV7-9 and TRBJ2-3; no clear D. Germline values: CDR1 SEHNR, CDR2 FQNEAQ (reference sequence). V shed 3 bases and J shed 5 bases, with 3 bases lying between them. The CDR3 has 11 amino acids. CDR3 in amino acids: CASSFRDTQYF. The CDR3, as DNA: TGTGCCAGCAGCTTTAGAGATACGCAGTATTTT.

Points on this clone: The junction and the germline gene differ at one end; a read error may be behind it. The chain is built from TRBV25-1 and TRBJ2-7, with 8 nucleotides matching TRBD2. The CDR3 extends over 12 amino acids. The germline V gene has CDR1 MGHDK and CDR2 SYGVNS. The CDR3 DNA reads as TGTGCCAGCAGTGAATCGGGGGGGACATTAAATTTC. This sequence encodes CASSESGGTLNF.

This clone was found a few times. The V and J genes are TRBV5-1 and TRBJ1-1, with D perhaps matching TRBD1 (5 bases). The germline V gene encodes CDR1 SGHRS and CDR2 YFSETQ. The CDR3 consists of 15 residues. Trimming cost V 4 bases and J 0 bases, with 13 bases left between them. The CDR3 loop is CASSGTGTVNTEAFF. The CDR3 DNA reads TGCGCCAGCAGCGGTACCGGGACTGTGAACACTGAAGCTTTCTTT. Drawing the rest from reference TRBV5-1 and TRBJ1-1, the complete variable domain is KAGVTQTPRYLIKTRGQQVTLSCSPISGHRSVSWYQQTPGQGLQFLFEYFSETQRNKGNFPGRFSGRQFSNSRSEMNVSTLELGDSALYLCASSGTGTVNTEAFFGQGTRLTVV.

The rearrangement links TRBV19 to TRBJ2-2; D perhaps matches TRBD2 (6 bases). Trimming took 7 bases from V and 2 from J, leaving 11 bases between them. In germline, CDR1 is LNHDA, CDR2 SQIVND (reference sequence). The CDR3 spans 14 residues. The CDR3 DNA is TGTGCCAGTATCGACGGGGGAAACACCGGGGAGCTGTTTTTT. Residues: CASIDGGNTGELFF.

The rearrangement uses TRBV19 and TRBJ1-4; D possibly corresponds to TRBD1 (5 bases). V was cut by 7 bases and J by 8 bases, with 11 bases left in between. The CDR3 covers 12 residues. Germline-derived CDR1 and CDR2 are LNHDA and SQIVND (reference sequence). The CDR3 DNA is TGTGCCAGTACGGGGGTGGGAGAAAAACTGTTTTTT. Residues: CASTGVGEKLFF.

This clone has at least ten counts. The rearrangement uses TRBV6-5 and TRBJ2-7; TRBD2 agrees at 11 bases. The CDR3 sequence is 13 residues long. Trimming took 7 bases from V and 5 from J; bases not matched to a gene: 4. Germline values: CDR1 MNHEY, CDR2 SVGAGI. CDR3 protein: CASKLAGVDEQYF. The CDR3 nucleotides are TGTGCCAGCAAACTAGCGGGAGTCGACGAGCAGTACTTC.

The chain employs TRBV13 and TRBJ2-5, with D possibly TRBD2 on 7 matching bases. V dropped 0 bases and J dropped 2 bases, with 22 bases sitting between them. The CDR3 runs to 19 residues. Germline CDR1 PRHDT, CDR2 FYEKMQ (reference sequence). In nucleotides, the CDR3 is TGTGCCAGCAGCTTAGGCCTGGGGGCGGGAGTAGTAGGGCAAGAGACCCAGTACTTC. Protein: CASSLGLGAGVVGQETQYF.

V is TRBV6-1 and J is TRBJ1-5, with no clear D. The germline V gene has CDR1 MNHNS and CDR2 SASEGT. V shed 7 bases and J shed 5 bases, with 9 bases lying between them. The CDR3 loop spans 12 amino acids. The CDR3 is CASMERYQPQHF. In DNA form, the CDR3 reads TGTGCCAGCATGGAGCGATATCAGCCCCAGCATTTT.

This clone was recorded once. A read error may produce the germline difference seen at one junction end. The rearrangement joins TRBV10-3 to TRBJ2-7; 7 bases agree with TRBD1. The CDR3 extends over 12 amino acids. Germline CDR1 and CDR2: ENHRY and SYGVKD. CDR3 amino acids: CAISGYGDRVDF. CDR3 DNA: TGTGCCATCAGTGGATATGGAGACAGGGTGGACTTC.

This clone was observed once. The V gene is TRBV27, the J gene TRBJ2-7; 10 nucleotides line up with TRBD1. Looked up from germline, CDR1 is MNHEY and CDR2 is SMNVEV (reference sequence). V was clipped by 5 bases and J by 10 bases; unmatched bases: 8. The CDR3 loop spans 13 amino acids. Written as DNA, the CDR3 is TGTGCCAGCAGTCTACATGGACAGGGGGTCCAGTACTTC. As protein: CASSLHGQGVQYF.

The gene calls are TRBV7-2 and TRBJ1-2; unclear D gene. Trimming left V 5 bases short and J 0 bases short, with 7 bases between. The CDR3 is 13 amino acids. Germline V gene lookup returns CDR1 SGHTA and CDR2 FQGNSA. The CDR3 sequence is CASSVLANYGYTF. The CDR3 coding sequence is TGTGCCAGCAGCGTGCTAGCTAACTATGGCTACACCTTC.

J is TRBJ1-1 and V is TRBV11-3; D uncertain. The germline gives CDR1 SGHNT, CDR2 YENEEA. Deletions cut 0 bases from V and 4 bases from J, with 18 bases between. The CDR3 totals 17 residues. Here the CDR3 DNA reads TGTGCCAGCAGCTTAGATAGGCCCCCCGGGATCTGCACTGAAGCTTTCTTT. Protein sequence: CASSLDRPPGICTEAFF.

This rearrangement joins TRBV27 to TRBJ2-5, with a possible D match to TRBD1 (5 bases). Germline lookup yields CDR1 MNHEY and CDR2 SMNVEV (reference sequence). V lost 0 bases, J lost 1 base, and 18 bases lay in between. This CDR3 is 18 amino acids long. The DNA for the CDR3 is TGTGCCAGCAGTTTATCGGTCAGCGTCCTTGGGGCCCAAGAGACCCAGTACTTC. It translates to CASSLSVSVLGAQETQYF.

This chain connects TRBV18 to TRBJ2-1; 11 bases are shared with TRBD1. Germline V gives CDR1 KGHSH, CDR2 LQKENI. The CDR3 has 15 amino acids. V gave up 6 bases and J gave up 8 bases; unmatched junction bases: 9. This CDR3 is CASSSPGQGGHEQFF. In nucleotides, the CDR3 is TGTGCCAGCTCGTCCCCGGGACAGGGGGGGCATGAGCAGTTCTTC.

The genes are TRBV7-2 and TRBJ1-4; 9 bases are a match to TRBD1. Germline V gene data show CDR1 as SGHTA and CDR2 as FQGNSA. The CDR3 contains 16 residues. V was pared by 5 bases and J by 2 bases, with 6 bases of the junction left unmatched. The CDR3 sequence: CASSRQGGTTNEKLFF. The CDR3 region has the DNA TGTGCCAGCAGCCGACAGGGGGGCACGACTAATGAAAAACTGTTTTTT.

V is TRBV19 and J is TRBJ2-1; 7 bases fit TRBD1. Germline lookup yields CDR1 LNHDA and CDR2 SQIVND (reference sequence). With V trimmed by 6 bases and J by 7 bases, 9 bases remained unmatched. CDR3 length: 14 residues. CDR3 amino acids: CASSLGTVGNEQFF. The DNA of the CDR3 is TGTGCCAGTAGCCTCGGGACAGTCGGGAATGAGCAGTTCTTC.

The chain uses TRBV7-6 and TRBJ2-5; 8 bases fit TRBD2. Germline V lookup: CDR1 SGHVS, CDR2 FNYEAQ. The CDR3 spans 14 residues. Trimming at V came to 5 bases and at J to 4 bases, leaving 6 bases not matched to a gene. The CDR3 DNA sequence: TGTGCCAGCAGCGCGGGGGGTCCGGGAGAGACCCAGTACTTC. As protein: CASSAGGPGETQYF.

For this clone: The same CDR3 can be traced to other DNA sequences in this sample. The gene calls are TRBV7-8 and TRBJ1-2; D gene uncertain. The CDR3 runs to 12 residues. V lost 1 base and J lost 8, with 8 bases in between. Germline V gene data show CDR1 as SGHVS and CDR2 as FQNEAQ. The DNA for the CDR3 is TGTGCCAGCAGCTTAGTGTCTGGCGGCTACACCTTC. The encoded protein is CASSLVSGGYTF.

This sequence joins TRBV7-3 and TRBJ2-1, with a weak D call TRBD2 (5 bases). The length of the CDR3 is 15 residues. V lost 1 base and J lost 4, with 11 bases in between. Germline V CDR1 and CDR2: SGHTA, FQGTGA. CDR3 nucleotides: TGTGCCAGCAGCTTAAGTAGCGTCCGATACAATGAGCAGTTCTTC. Its translation is CASSLSSVRYNEQFF.

The rearrangement joins TRBV18 to TRBJ1-2, with D possibly being TRBD1 (5 bases). Trimming cost V 7 bases and J 4 bases, with 19 bases left between them. From germline, CDR1 is KGHSH and CDR2 LQKENI. This CDR3 contains 15 residues. The CDR3 loop reads CASLTVTASSYGYTF. The CDR3 region has the DNA TGTGCCAGCTTAACCGTGACAGCATCCAGCTATGGCTACACCTTC.

The chain joins TRBV29-1 to TRBJ2-7; 7 bases are shared with TRBD1. CDR3 length: 11 residues. V lost 6 bases to trimming and J lost 3 bases; unmatched junction nucleotides: 2. The V gene's germline CDR1 is SQVTM and CDR2 ANQGSEA. The CDR3 protein is CSVQGVYEQYF. The CDR3, as DNA: TGCAGCGTCCAGGGGGTCTACGAGCAGTACTTC.

The chain joins TRBV7-2 to TRBJ1-1; 7 positions match TRBD1. Germline-derived CDR1 and CDR2 are SGHTA and FQGNSA. The V and J ends lost 6 bases and 3 bases, in that order; junction bases with no gene match: 4. The CDR3 extends over 13 amino acids. The CDR3 here is CASRGDSHTEAFF. The CDR3 DNA reads TGTGCCAGCAGGGGGGACAGCCACACTGAAGCTTTCTTT.

The chain has TRBV4-1 and TRBJ1-2; D ambiguous. The germline V gene has CDR1 MGHRA and CDR2 YSYEKL. This CDR3 is built from 14 residues. Trimming left V 1 base short and J 1 base short, with 7 bases between. CDR3 amino acids: CASSQGGFNYGYTF. CDR3 nucleotides: TGCGCCAGCAGCCAAGGAGGTTTTAACTATGGCTACACCTTC.

This chain joins TRBV19 and TRBJ2-1, with TRBD2 as a possible D gene (6 bases). CDR3 length equals 15 residues. The V gene's germline CDR1 is LNHDA and CDR2 SQIVND (reference sequence). Trimming removed 3 bases from V and 4 bases from J, with 13 bases in between. The CDR3 DNA reads TGTGCCAGTAGTATGGAGGGAGGAAGGTACAATGAGCAGTTCTTC. Residues: CASSMEGGRYNEQFF.

The chain recombines TRBV30 with TRBJ2-3; the D gene is possibly TRBD1 (6 bases). The CDR3 totals 15 residues. Germline V lookup: CDR1 GTSNPN, CDR2 SVGIG (reference sequence). V was trimmed by 0 bases and J by 6 bases, leaving 16 bases between them. DNA of the CDR3: TGTGCCTGGAGTGTAGGCAGGGGCGCGTCGGATACGCAGTATTTT. Translated, it gives CAWSVGRGASDTQYF.

The chain combines TRBV7-9 with TRBJ2-1; 12 bases match TRBD2. Per the germline V gene, CDR1 is SEHNR and CDR2 is FQNEAQ (reference sequence). The trim removed 1 base at V and 4 bases at J, leaving 5 bases unmatched. This CDR3 comprises 17 residues. In nucleotides, the CDR3 is TGTGCCAGCAGCTTAGAGCTTGGACTAGCGGGGTACAATGAGCAGTTCTTC. Translated: CASSLELGLAGYNEQFF.

V usage is TRBV5-1 and J usage is TRBJ2-1, with TRBD2 identical over 10 bases. J was trimmed by 6 bases and V by 2 bases; bases with no gene match: 2. CDR1 SGHRS and CDR2 YFSETQ come from the germline V gene. The CDR3 spans 14 residues. The CDR3 bases are TGCGCCAGCAGCTTTAGCGGGGGGTCCAATGAGCAGTTCTTC. Protein sequence: CASSFSGGSNEQFF.

The chain links TRBV11-1 to TRBJ2-7; D unresolved. CDR3 size: 13 residues. V lost 6 bases and J 0 bases, leaving 9 bases between the germline ends. CDR1 SGHAT and CDR2 FQDESV come from the germline V gene (reference sequence). This CDR3 reads CASSYTGSYEQYF. CDR3 in DNA: TGTGCCAGCAGTTACACGGGCTCCTACGAGCAGTACTTC.

This rearrangement joins TRBV5-4 to TRBJ2-1; D is possibly TRBD2 (5 bases). The length of the CDR3 is 15 residues. V lost 4 bases and J lost 2, with 13 bases in between. Germline V gene sequence: CDR1 SGHNT, CDR2 YYREEE (reference sequence). This CDR3 reads CASSPSGGPYNEQFF. The CDR3 nucleotides read TGTGCCAGCAGCCCAAGCGGTGGGCCCTACAATGAGCAGTTCTTC.